The 26 T cell receptor beta chains below come from one sample, sequenced in a study of shared clonotypes between healthy human individuals. Some clones are missing from TCRdb's copy, which holds only in-frame ones; the method was immunoSEQ multiplex PCR. The table has hundreds of thousands of clones, roughly 95% seen once. Sequenced material: naive CD4+ T cells sorted from blood. Specified subset: CD45RA+ positively selected. Receptors originate from a woman aged 25 to 39 in good health.

This clone was detected only once. The rearrangement joins TRBV18 to TRBJ2-7; weak D call: TRBD1 (5 bases). CDR3 size: 14 residues. The V and J ends lost 3 bases and 7 bases respectively, with 16 bases between them. Germline V gene data show CDR1 as KGHSH and CDR2 as LQKENI. The CDR3 coding sequence is TGTGCCAGCTCACCTCCCGGCAGGGATGGGGAGCAGTACTTC. It is translated as CASSPPGRDGEQYF.

The gene calls are TRBV14 and TRBJ2-1; 13 positions agree with TRBD2. With 4 bases clipped from V and 12 bases from J, the junction kept 6 bases outside the gene matches. This CDR3 comprises 14 residues. CDR1 SGHDN and CDR2 FVKESK come from the germline V gene. CDR3 residues: CASSPGLAGVRQFF. The CDR3 DNA is TGTGCCAGCAGCCCAGGACTAGCGGGAGTTCGGCAGTTCTTC.

The V and J genes are TRBV7-9 and TRBJ2-5; D may match TRBD1 or TRBD2 (5 bases each). This CDR3 region has 16 residues. CDR1 is SEHNR and CDR2 is FQNEAQ in the germline V gene (reference sequence). The V end lost 4 bases, the J end lost 5 bases, and 20 bases lay between the germline ends. CDR3 sequence (DNA): TGTGCCAGCAGCTCCGGGACCTTCTCTCGACGGGAGACCCAGTACTTC. Amino acid sequence: CASSSGTFSRRETQYF. The whole variable domain, filled in from reference TRBV7-9 and TRBJ2-5, reads DTGVSQNPRHKITKRGQNVTFRCDPISEHNRLYWYRQTLGQGPEFLTYFQNEAQLEKSRLLSDRFSAERPKGSFSTLEIQRTEQGDSAMYLCASSSGTFSRRETQYFGPGTRLLVL.

The chain is built from TRBV2 and TRBJ1-2; D ambiguous. Trimming removed 0 bases from V and 2 bases from J, with 13 bases in between. The CDR3 spans 16 residues. CDR1 and CDR2 (germline): SNHLY, FYNNEI. The CDR3, as DNA: TGTGCCAGCAGTGAAGCCGAGCAGTTGAGGAACTATGGCTACACCTTC. Translated: CASSEAEQLRNYGYTF.

The rearrangement links TRBV6-5 to TRBJ1-1, with D possibly being TRBD1 (5 bases). This CDR3 is built from 12 residues. Germline V gene lookup returns CDR1 MNHEY and CDR2 SVGAGI. V was shortened by 6 bases and J by 5 bases, with 10 bases between the two germline ends. CDR3 sequence reads: CASSREGTEAFF. CDR3 in DNA: TGTGCCAGCAGCCGCGAGGGGACTGAAGCTTTCTTT.

The V gene is TRBV28, the J gene TRBJ2-3, with D perhaps matching TRBD1 or TRBD2 (5 bases each). Per the germline V gene, CDR1 is MDHEN and CDR2 is SYDVKM. Deletions cut 10 bases from V and 2 bases from J, with 16 bases between. CDR3 length: 14 amino acids. DNA of the CDR3: TGTGCCATCAAGGGACCCGGGAACACAGATACGCAGTATTTT. This gives the protein CAIKGPGNTDTQYF. The variable domain in full, completed from reference TRBV28 and TRBJ2-3, reads DVKVTQSSRYLVKRTGEKVFLECVQDMDHENMFWYRQDPGLGLRLIYFSYDVKMKEKGDIPEGYSVSREKKERFSLILESASTNQTSMYLCAIKGPGNTDTQYFGPGTRLTVL.

In this sample, this clone turned up once. The gene calls are TRBV28 and TRBJ1-4; D possibly corresponds to TRBD1 (5 bases). Trimming left V 5 bases short and J 0 bases short, with 13 bases between. CDR3 size: 16 residues. Germline-derived CDR1 and CDR2 are MDHEN and SYDVKM. The CDR3 loop reads CASSPLIQATNEKLFF. The CDR3 DNA reads as TGTGCCAGCAGTCCCCTTATACAGGCAACTAATGAAAAACTGTTTTTT.

V and J are TRBV10-1 and TRBJ2-2, with 9 bases fitting TRBD1. Germline assignment: CDR1 WNHNN and CDR2 SYGVQD (reference sequence). The CDR3 covers 16 residues. Trimming removed 3 bases from V and 4 bases from J; junction bases left unmatched: 6. The CDR3: CASSDHRGLSTGELFF. The CDR3 DNA follows: TGCGCCAGCAGTGACCACAGGGGGCTCAGCACCGGGGAGCTGTTTTTT.

The chain recombines TRBV4-1 with TRBJ2-5; TRBD2 agrees at 13 bases. The J call may be in error: the DNA end matches TRBJ2-7 better. The length of the CDR3 is 20 residues. In germline, CDR1 is MGHRA, CDR2 YSYEKL. This chain's CDR3 is CASSQIGRGALAGGTYEQYF. CDR3 DNA sequence: TGCGCCAGCAGCCAAATCGGGCGGGGTGCACTAGCGGGAGGGACCTACGAGCAGTACTTC.

Of note for this clone: Other DNA sequences within the sample encode an identical CDR3. V is TRBV5-4 and J is TRBJ2-5; 8 bases match TRBD2. V lost 1 base and J lost 5; bases outside the gene matches: 1. CDR1 is SGHNT and CDR2 is YYREEE in the germline V gene (reference sequence). This CDR3 contains 13 residues. CDR3 protein: CASSLRGGETQYF. In DNA, the CDR3 is TGTGCCAGCAGCTTGCGCGGGGGGGAGACCCAGTACTTC.

V usage is TRBV2 and J usage is TRBJ2-5; D may be TRBD2 (7 bases). The V end lost 6 bases, the J end lost 4 bases, and 12 bases lay between the germline ends. The CDR3 runs 13 residues. Germline assignment: CDR1 SNHLY and CDR2 FYNNEI. CDR3 sequence: CASRRGGVETQYF. DNA of the CDR3: TGTGCCAGCAGGAGGGGGGGGGTAGAGACCCAGTACTTC. Using reference TRBV2 and TRBJ2-5 for the parts outside the CDR3, the full variable domain is EPEVTQTPSHQVTQMGQEVILRCVPISNHLYFYWYRQILGQKVEFLVSFYNNEISEKSEIFDDQFSVERPDGSNFTLKIRSTKLEDSAMYFCASRRGGVETQYFGPGTRLLVL.

The V and J genes are TRBV5-1 and TRBJ2-7; 7 bases are a match to TRBD1. V shed 2 bases and J 0 bases; nucleotides not matched to a gene: 2. CDR3 length: 14 amino acids. Germline CDR1 is SGHRS and CDR2 is YFSETQ. Here the CDR3 DNA reads TGCGCCAGCAGCTTACAGGGGATCTCCTACGAGCAGTACTTC. Protein: CASSLQGISYEQYF.

The chain is built from TRBV9 and TRBJ2-1; 8 bases agree with TRBD2. The CDR3 contains 17 residues. CDR1 is SGDLS, CDR2 YYNGEE, per germline. V was pared by 1 base and J by 6 bases, with 12 bases of the junction left unmatched. Written as DNA, the CDR3 is TGTGCCAGCAGCGTAACTAGCGGCCCCTCGGGAGTCAATGAGCAGTTCTTC. This encodes CASSVTSGPSGVNEQFF.

This clone has only a few counts. The rearrangement links TRBV19 to TRBJ1-5; 9 nucleotides match TRBD1. The ends lost 4 bases at V and 4 bases at J; junction bases unmatched: 5. The CDR3 loop spans 15 amino acids. CDR1 is LNHDA and CDR2 is SQIVND in the germline V gene (reference sequence). CDR3 sequence reads: CASSTDRGGNQPQHF. CDR3 nucleotides: TGTGCCAGTAGTACGGACAGGGGTGGAAATCAGCCCCAGCATTTT.

The chain is built from TRBV10-1 and TRBJ1-1; D remains ambiguous. Trimming cost V 3 bases and J 1 base, with 6 bases left between them. The germline gives CDR1 WNHNN, CDR2 SYGVQD (reference sequence). The CDR3 length is 13 residues. CDR3 sequence: CASSDHANTEAFF. The CDR3 coding sequence is TGCGCCAGCAGTGACCATGCGAACACTGAAGCTTTCTTT.

This chain joins TRBV6-4 and TRBJ1-2, with 7 bases fitting TRBD1. Losses at the gene ends were 4 bases for V and 2 bases for J; bases not matched to a gene: 7. Germline CDR1 is MRHNA and CDR2 is SNTAGT. The CDR3 is made up of 15 amino acids. This CDR3 is CASSATPQGNYGYTF. The CDR3 coding sequence is TGTGCCAGCAGTGCGACGCCACAGGGGAACTATGGCTACACCTTC.

V is TRBV6-5 and J is TRBJ2-4; D perhaps matches TRBD1 (8 bases). Germline lookup yields CDR1 MNHEY and CDR2 SVGAGI. V lost 6 bases and J lost 8, with 20 bases in between. This CDR3 comprises 15 residues. CDR3 in DNA: TGTGCCAGCAGACAACATCAGGGGGCGGGAGACATTCAGTACTTC. Its translation: CASRQHQGAGDIQYF.

The V and J genes are TRBV19 and TRBJ2-7; perhaps TRBD2 as D (5 bases). Trimming took off 8 bases at V and 1 base at J, with 15 bases between the two ends. The CDR3 contains 14 residues. From germline, CDR1 is LNHDA and CDR2 SQIVND (reference sequence). Here the CDR3 reads CASATRVGSYEQYF. The DNA of the CDR3 is TGTGCCAGTGCTACGCGGGTTGGGTCCTACGAGCAGTACTTC.

Details on this clone: Other DNA variants within this sample encode the same CDR3. The CDR3 loop is CASSLEGDTEAFF. CDR3 bases: TGTGCCAGCAGCCTGGAGGGGGACACTGAAGCTTTCTTT. The rearrangement uses TRBV7-9 and TRBJ1-1, with a possible D match to TRBD1 (6 bases). Germline V gives CDR1 SEHNR, CDR2 FQNEAQ (reference sequence). Trimming took 5 bases from V and 3 from J, leaving 10 bases between them. The CDR3 spans 13 residues.

The chain is built from TRBV9 and TRBJ2-5; TRBD2 matches at 10 bases. Germline V gene sequence: CDR1 SGDLS, CDR2 YYNGEE. The CDR3 loop spans 20 amino acids. Trimming took 0 bases from V and 0 from J; bases not matched to a gene: 14. The CDR3 sequence: CASSVATPTSGPPYQETQYF. The CDR3 region has the DNA TGTGCCAGCAGCGTAGCTACCCCGACTAGCGGGCCCCCGTACCAAGAGACCCAGTACTTC.

The chain uses TRBV11-1 and TRBJ2-7; 7 bases match TRBD1. V shed 3 bases and J 11 bases; nucleotides not matched to a gene: 10. Germline V lookup: CDR1 SGHAT, CDR2 FQDESV (reference sequence). This CDR3 spans 13 amino acids. CDR3 residues: CASSFRTGGPEYF. In DNA form, the CDR3 reads TGTGCCAGCAGCTTCAGGACAGGCGGGCCAGAGTACTTC.

CDR3 sequence reads: CASSLARSQGRNQPQHF. CDR3 DNA: TGTGCCAGCAGCTTAGCGCGGTCGCAGGGGCGAAATCAGCCCCAGCATTTT. J is TRBJ1-5 and V is TRBV7-8; D is possibly TRBD1 (6 bases). Trimming removed 0 bases from V and 4 bases from J, with 16 bases in between. The CDR3 covers 17 residues. The germline V gene has CDR1 SGHVS and CDR2 FQNEAQ. The entire variable domain, with the rest obtained from reference TRBV7-8 and TRBJ1-5, is as follows: GAGVSQSPRYKVAKRGQDVALRCDPISGHVSLFWYQQALGQGPEFLTYFQNEAQLDKSGLPSDRFFAERPEGSVSTLKIQRTQQEDSAVYLCASSLARSQGRNQPQHFGDGTRLSIL.

The chain is built from TRBV11-2 and TRBJ2-7, with TRBD2 identical over 10 bases. Germline values: CDR1 SGHAT, CDR2 FQNNGV. CDR3 length: 14 residues. The V and J ends lost 2 bases and 5 bases, in that order; junction bases with no gene match: 3. CDR3 bases: TGTGCCAGCAGCTTATTGCTAGCGGGAGACGAGCAGTACTTC. This gives the protein CASSLLLAGDEQYF.

This rearrangement joins TRBV2 to TRBJ2-1; 15 bases line up with TRBD2. The CDR3 has 17 amino acids. V shed 6 bases and J 4 bases; nucleotides not matched to a gene: 7. CDR1 SNHLY and CDR2 FYNNEI come from the germline V gene. The CDR3 here is CASRGLAGGPGYNEQFF. The CDR3 nucleotides are TGTGCCAGCAGAGGACTAGCGGGAGGGCCTGGATACAATGAGCAGTTCTTC.

This chain joins TRBV7-9 and TRBJ2-2, with no clear D. The germline CDR1 and CDR2 sequences are SEHNR and FQNEAQ (reference sequence). The CDR3 contains 14 residues. Between the trimmed V and J ends, which lost 5 bases and 4 bases, there was a span of 11 bases. CDR3 sequence (DNA): TGTGCCAGCAGCCTTGGGATTCGCACCGGGGAGCTGTTTTTT. Residues: CASSLGIRTGELFF.

V usage is TRBV28 and J usage is TRBJ1-5; the match to TRBD1 covers 7 bases. Trimming cost V 2 bases and J 4 bases; bases outside gene matches: 8. The CDR3 has 16 residues. Germline V CDR1 and CDR2: MDHEN, SYDVKM. The CDR3 DNA reads as TGTGCCAGCAGTTTAAAAGGGGGCGGTCGGAATCAGCCCCAGCATTTT. Translated, it gives CASSLKGGGRNQPQHF.